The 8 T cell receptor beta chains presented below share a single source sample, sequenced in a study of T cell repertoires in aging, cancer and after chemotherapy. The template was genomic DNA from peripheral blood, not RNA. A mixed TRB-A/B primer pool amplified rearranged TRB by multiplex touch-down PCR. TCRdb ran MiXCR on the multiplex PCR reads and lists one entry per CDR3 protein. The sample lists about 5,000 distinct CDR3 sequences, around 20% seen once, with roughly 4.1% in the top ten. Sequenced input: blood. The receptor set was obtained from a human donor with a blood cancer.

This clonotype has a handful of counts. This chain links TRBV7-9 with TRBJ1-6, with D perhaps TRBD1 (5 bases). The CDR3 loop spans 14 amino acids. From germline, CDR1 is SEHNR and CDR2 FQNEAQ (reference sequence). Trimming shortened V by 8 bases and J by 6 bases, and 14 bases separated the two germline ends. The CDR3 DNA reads TGTGCCAGCCGTACAGGAGTACTTAATTCACCCCTCCACTTT. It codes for CASRTGVLNSPLHF.

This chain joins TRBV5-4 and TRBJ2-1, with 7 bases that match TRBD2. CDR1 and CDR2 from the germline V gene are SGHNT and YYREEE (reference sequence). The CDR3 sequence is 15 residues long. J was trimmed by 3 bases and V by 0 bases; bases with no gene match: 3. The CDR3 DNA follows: TGTGCCAGCAGCTTGGGTGGCGGGAGCTACAATGAGCAGTTCTTC. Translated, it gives CASSLGGGSYNEQFF.

The CDR3 nucleotides are TGTGCCAGCAGTCAATGGACAGGAGAGACCCAGTACTTC. Translation: CASSQWTGETQYF. The chain couples TRBV6-2 or TRBV6-3 to TRBJ2-5, with TRBD1 matching 7 bases. The V segment lost 5 bases and the J segment 4 bases; nucleotides outside the gene matches: 4. The CDR3 runs 13 residues. Germline V gene lookup returns CDR1 MNHEY and CDR2 SVGEGT.

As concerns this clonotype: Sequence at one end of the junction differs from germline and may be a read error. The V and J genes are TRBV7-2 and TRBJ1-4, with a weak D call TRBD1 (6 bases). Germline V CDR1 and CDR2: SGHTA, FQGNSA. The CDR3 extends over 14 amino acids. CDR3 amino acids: CARSLRGVNEKLFF. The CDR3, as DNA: TGTGCCAGAAGCTTAAGGGGGGTTAATGAAAAACTGTTTTTT.

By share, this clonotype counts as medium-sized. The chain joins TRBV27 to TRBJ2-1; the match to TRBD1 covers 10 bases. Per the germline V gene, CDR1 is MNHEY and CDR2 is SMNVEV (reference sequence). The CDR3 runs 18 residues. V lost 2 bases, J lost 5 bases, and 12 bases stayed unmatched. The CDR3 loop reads CASSLRPLGQGTDNEQFF. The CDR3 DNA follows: TGTGCCAGCAGTTTACGGCCTTTGGGACAGGGGACCGACAATGAGCAGTTCTTC.

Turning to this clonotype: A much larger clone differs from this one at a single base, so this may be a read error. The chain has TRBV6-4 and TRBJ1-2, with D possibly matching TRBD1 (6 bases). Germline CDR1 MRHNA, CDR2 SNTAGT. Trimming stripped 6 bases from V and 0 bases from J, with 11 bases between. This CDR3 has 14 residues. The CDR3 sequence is CASSRDIANYGYTF. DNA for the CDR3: TGTGCCAGCAGCCGGGACATAGCTAACTATGGCTACACCTTC.

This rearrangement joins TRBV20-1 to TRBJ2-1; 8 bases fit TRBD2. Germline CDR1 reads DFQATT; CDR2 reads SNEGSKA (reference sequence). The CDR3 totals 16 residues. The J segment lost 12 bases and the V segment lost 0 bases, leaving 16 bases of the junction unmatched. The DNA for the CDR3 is TGCAGTGCTAGAGATGGGGCGGGGGGCGCCCCAATTGGGCAGTTCTTC. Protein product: CSARDGAGGAPIGQFF.

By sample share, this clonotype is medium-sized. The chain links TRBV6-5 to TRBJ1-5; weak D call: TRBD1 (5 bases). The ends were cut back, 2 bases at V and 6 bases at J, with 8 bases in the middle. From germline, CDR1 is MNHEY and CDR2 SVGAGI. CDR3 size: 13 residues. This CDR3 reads CASSYGAAQPQHF. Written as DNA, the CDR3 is TGTGCCAGCAGTTACGGGGCAGCTCAGCCCCAGCATTTT.